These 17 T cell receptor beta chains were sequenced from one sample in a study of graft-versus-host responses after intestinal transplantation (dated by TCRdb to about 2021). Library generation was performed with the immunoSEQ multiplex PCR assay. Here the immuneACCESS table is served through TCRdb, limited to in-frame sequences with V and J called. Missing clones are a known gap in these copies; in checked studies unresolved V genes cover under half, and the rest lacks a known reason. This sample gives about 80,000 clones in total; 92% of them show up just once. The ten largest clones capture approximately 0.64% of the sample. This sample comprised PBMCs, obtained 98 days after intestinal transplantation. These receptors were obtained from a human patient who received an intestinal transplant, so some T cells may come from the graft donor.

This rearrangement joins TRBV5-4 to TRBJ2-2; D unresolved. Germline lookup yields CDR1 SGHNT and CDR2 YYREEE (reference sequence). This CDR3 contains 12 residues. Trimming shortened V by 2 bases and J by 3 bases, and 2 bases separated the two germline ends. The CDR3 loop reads CASSFYTGELFF. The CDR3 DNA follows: TGTGCCAGCAGCTTTTACACCGGGGAGCTGTTTTTT.

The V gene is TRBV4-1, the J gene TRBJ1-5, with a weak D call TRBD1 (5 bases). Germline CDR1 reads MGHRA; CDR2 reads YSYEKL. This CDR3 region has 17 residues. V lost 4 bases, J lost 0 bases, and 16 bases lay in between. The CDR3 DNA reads TGCGCCAGCAGCCCCTTCCCCAGGGCCCATAGCAATCAGCCCCAGCATTTT. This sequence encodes CASSPFPRAHSNQPQHF.

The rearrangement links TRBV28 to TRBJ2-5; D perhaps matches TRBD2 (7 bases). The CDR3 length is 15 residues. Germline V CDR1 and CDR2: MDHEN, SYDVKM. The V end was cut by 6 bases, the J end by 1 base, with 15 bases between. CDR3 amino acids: CASRPRGQVQETQYF. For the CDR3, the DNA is TGTGCCAGCAGACCGCGGGGGCAGGTCCAAGAGACCCAGTACTTC.

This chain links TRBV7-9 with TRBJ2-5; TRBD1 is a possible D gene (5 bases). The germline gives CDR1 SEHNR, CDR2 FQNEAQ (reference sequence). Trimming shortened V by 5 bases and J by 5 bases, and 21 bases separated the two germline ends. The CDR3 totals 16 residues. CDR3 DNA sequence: TGTGCCAGCAGCCCGGAAGGGGCGCTTGGTTTGGAGACCCAGTACTTC. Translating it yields CASSPEGALGLETQYF.

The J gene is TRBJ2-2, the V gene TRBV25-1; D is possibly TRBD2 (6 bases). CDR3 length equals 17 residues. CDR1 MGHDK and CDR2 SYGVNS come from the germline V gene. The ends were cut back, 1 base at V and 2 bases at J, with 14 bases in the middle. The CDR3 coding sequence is TGTGCCAGCAGTGAATTCGGAAGGCGGGATAACACCGGGGAGCTGTTTTTT. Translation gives CASSEFGRRDNTGELFF.

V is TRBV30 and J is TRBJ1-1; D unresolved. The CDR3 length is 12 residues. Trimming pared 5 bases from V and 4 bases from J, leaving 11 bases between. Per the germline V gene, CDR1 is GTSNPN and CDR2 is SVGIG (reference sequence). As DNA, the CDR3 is TGTGCCTGGGGTAGAGGGCCCACTGAAGCTTTCTTT. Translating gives CAWGRGPTEAFF.

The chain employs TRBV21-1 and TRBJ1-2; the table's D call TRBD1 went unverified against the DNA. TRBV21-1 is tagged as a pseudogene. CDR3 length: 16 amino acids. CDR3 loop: CASSKNRTGSNYGYTF. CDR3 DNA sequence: TGTGCCAGCAGCAAAAATCGCACAGGGTCAAACTATGGCTACACCTTC.

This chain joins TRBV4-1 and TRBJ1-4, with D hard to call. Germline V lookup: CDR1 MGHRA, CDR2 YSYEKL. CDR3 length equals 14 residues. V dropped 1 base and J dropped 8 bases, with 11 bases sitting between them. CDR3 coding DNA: TGCGCCAGCAGCCAAGGGCCGGGCTCCGAAAAACTGTTTTTT. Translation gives CASSQGPGSEKLFF.

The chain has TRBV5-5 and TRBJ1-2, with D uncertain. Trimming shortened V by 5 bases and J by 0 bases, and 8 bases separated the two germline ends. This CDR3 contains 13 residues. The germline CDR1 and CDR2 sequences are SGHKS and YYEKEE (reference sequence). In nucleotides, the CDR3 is TGTGCCAGCAGTTTGCCACCTAACTATGGCTACACCTTC. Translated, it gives CASSLPPNYGYTF.

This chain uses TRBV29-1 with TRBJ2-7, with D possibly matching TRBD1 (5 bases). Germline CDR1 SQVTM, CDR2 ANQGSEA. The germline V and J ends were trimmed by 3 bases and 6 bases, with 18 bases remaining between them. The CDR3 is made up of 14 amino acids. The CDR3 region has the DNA TGCAGCGTTGAGGTTGGGCAGCCAGGGCCCGAGCAGTACTTC. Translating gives CSVEVGQPGPEQYF.

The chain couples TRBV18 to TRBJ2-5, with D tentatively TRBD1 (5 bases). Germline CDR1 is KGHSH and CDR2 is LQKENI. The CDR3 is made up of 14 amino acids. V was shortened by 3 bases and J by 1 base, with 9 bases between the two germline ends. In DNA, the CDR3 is TGTGCCAGCTCACCGAAGGGGATCCAAGAGACCCAGTACTTC. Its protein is CASSPKGIQETQYF.

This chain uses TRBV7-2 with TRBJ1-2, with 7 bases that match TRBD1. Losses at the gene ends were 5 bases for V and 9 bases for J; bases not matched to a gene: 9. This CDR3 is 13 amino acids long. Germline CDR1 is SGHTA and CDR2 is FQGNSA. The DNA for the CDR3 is TGTGCCAGCAGCGGGACAGCTAGAATGAGCTACACCTTC. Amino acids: CASSGTARMSYTF. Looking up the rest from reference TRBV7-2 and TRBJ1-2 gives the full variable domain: GAGVSQSPSNKVTEKGKDVELRCDPISGHTALYWYRQSLGQGLEFLIYFQGNSAPDKSGLPSDRFSAERTGGSVSTLTIQRTQQEDSAVYLCASSGTARMSYTFGSGTRLTVV.

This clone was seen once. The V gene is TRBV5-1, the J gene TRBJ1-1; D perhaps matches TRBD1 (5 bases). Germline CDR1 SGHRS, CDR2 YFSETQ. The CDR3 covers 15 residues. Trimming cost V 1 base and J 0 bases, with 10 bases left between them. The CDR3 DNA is TGCGCCAGCAGCTTGCCAGGGCCTATGAACACTGAAGCTTTCTTT. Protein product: CASSLPGPMNTEAFF.

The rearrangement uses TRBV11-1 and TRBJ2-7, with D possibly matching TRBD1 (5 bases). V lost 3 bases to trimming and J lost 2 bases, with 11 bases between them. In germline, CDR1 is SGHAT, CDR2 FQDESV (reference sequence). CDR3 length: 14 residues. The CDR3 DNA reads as TGTGCCAGCAGCTTGCAGGGCCGGGCCTACGAGCAGTACTTC. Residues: CASSLQGRAYEQYF.

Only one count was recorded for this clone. In DNA form, the CDR3 reads TGTGCCAGCGGGTTGGACAGCTACGAGCAGTACTTC. The encoded protein is CASGLDSYEQYF. The V call is TRBV27, the J call TRBJ2-7; a weak D match, TRBD1 (6 bases). V was trimmed by 8 bases and J by 3 bases, leaving 11 bases between them. This CDR3 has 12 amino acids. The germline V gene has CDR1 MNHEY and CDR2 SMNVEV (reference sequence).

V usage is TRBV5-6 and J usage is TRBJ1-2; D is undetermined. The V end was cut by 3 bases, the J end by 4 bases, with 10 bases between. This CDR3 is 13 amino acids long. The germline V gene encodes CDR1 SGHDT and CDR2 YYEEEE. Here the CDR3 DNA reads TGTGCCAGCAGCTCCGAGGCATTCTATGGCTACACCTTC. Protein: CASSSEAFYGYTF.

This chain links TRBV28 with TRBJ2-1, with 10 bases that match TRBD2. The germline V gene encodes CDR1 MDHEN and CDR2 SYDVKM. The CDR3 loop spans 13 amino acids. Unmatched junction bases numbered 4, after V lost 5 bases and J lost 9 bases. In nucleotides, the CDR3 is TGTGCCAGCAGTCCTGGACTAGCGGTTGAGCAGTTCTTC. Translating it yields CASSPGLAVEQFF.